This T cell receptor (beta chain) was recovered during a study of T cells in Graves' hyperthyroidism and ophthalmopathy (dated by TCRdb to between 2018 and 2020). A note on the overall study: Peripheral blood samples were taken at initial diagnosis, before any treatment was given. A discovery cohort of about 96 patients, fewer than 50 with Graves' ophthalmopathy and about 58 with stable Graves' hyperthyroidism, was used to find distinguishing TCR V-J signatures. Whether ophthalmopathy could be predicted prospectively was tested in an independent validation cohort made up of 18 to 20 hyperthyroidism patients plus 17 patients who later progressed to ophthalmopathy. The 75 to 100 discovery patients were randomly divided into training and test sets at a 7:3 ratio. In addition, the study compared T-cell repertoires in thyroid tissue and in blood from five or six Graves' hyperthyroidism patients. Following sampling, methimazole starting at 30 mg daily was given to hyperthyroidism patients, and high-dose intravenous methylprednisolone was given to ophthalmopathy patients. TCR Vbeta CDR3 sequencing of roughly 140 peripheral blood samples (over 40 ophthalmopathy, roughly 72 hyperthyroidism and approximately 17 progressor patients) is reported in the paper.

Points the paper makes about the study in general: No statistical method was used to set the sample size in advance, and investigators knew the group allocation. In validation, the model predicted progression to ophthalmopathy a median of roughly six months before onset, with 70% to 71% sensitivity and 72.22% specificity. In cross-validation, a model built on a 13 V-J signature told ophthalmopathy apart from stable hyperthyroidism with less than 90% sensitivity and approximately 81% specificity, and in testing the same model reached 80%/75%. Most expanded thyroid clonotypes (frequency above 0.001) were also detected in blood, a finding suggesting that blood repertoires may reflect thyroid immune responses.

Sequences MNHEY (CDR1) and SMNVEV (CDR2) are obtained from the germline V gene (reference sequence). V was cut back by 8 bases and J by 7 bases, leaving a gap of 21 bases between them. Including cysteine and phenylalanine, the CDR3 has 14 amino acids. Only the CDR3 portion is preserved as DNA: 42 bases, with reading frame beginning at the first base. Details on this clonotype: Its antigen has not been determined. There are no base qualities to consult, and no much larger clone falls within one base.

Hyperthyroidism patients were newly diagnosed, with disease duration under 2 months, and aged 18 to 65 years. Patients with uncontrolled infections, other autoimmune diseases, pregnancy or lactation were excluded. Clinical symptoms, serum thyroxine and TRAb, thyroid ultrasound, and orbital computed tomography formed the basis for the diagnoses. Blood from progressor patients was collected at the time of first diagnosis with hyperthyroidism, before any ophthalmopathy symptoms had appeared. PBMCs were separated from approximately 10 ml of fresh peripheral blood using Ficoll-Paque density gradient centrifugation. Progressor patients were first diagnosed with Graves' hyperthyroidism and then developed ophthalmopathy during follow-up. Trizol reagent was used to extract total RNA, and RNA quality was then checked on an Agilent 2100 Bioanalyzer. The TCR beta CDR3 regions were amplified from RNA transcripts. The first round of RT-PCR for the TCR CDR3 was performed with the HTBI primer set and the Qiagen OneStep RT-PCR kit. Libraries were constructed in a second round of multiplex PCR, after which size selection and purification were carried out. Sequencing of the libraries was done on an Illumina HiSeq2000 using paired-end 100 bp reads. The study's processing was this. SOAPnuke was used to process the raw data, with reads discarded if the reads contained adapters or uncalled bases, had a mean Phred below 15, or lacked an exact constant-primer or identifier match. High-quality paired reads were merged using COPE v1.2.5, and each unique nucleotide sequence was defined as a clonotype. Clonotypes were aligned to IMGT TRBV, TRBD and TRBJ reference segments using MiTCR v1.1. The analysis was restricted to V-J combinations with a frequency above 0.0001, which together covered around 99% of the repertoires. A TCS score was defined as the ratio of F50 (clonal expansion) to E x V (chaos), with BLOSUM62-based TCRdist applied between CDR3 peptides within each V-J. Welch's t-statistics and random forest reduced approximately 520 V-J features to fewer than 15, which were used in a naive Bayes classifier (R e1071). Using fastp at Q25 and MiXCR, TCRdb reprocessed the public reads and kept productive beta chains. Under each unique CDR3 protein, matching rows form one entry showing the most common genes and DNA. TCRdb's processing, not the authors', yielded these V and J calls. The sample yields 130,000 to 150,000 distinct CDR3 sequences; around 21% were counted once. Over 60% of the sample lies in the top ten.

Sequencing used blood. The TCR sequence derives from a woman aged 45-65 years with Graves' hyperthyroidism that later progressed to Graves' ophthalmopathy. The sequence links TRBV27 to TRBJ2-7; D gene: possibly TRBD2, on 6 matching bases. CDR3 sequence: CASAGIGRSGEQYF. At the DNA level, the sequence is TGTGCCAGCGCGGGGATCGGGAGATCGGGTGAGCAGTACTTC.